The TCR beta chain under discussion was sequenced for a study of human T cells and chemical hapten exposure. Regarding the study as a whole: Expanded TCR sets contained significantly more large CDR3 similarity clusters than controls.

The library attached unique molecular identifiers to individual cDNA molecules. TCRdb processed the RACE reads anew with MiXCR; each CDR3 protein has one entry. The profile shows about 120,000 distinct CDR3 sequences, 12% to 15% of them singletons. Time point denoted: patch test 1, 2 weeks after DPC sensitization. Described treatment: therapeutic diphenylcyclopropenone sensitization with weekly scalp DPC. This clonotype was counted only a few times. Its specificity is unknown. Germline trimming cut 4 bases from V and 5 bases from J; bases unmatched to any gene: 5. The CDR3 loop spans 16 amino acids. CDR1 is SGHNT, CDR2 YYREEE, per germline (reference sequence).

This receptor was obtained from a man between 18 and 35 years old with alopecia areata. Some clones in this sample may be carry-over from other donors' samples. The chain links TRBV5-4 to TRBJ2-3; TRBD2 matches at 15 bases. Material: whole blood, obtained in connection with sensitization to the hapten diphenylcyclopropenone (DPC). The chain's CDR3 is CASSPGLAGGGDTQYF. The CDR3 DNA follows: TGTGCCAGCAGCCCGGGACTAGCGGGGGGTGGAGATACGCAGTATTTT. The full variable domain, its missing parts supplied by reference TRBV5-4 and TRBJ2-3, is ETGVTQSPTHLIKTRGQQVTLRCSSQSGHNTVSWYQQALGQGPQFIFQYYREEENGRGNFPPRFSGLQFPNYSSELNVNALELDDSALYLCASSPGLAGGGDTQYFGPGTRLTVL.